This T cell receptor beta chain was recovered during a study of T-cell reconstitution after alpha-beta-depleted transplantation in children. Germline V gene lookup returns CDR1 SGHKS and CDR2 YYEKEE (reference sequence). The CDR3 loop spans 15 amino acids. V was shortened by 2 bases and J by 3 bases, with 14 bases between the two germline ends. TCRbeta library construction was performed incorporating unique molecular identifiers. TCRdb reprocessed the PCR reads with MiXCR, giving one entry per CDR3 protein. The sample lists around 410,000 distinct CDR3 sequences, roughly a tenth seen once, with 4.5% to 7% in the top ten.

Sample: PBMCs from the stem cell graft donor, taken from the stem cell graft. The receptor's source is a human donor who donated a stem cell graft to a child with acute myeloid leukemia. The chain links TRBV5-5 to TRBJ1-1; D uncertain. The CDR3 DNA follows: TGTGCCAGCAGCTTCGAGATGCTCCCCGACACTGAAGCTTTCTTT. Its translation: CASSFEMLPDTEAFF.